This TCR beta chain was captured in a study of CD8 T cells in ankylosing spondylitis. The CDR3 is 14 amino acids. Germline CDR1 is GTSNPN and CDR2 is SVGIG (reference sequence). Preparation of TCR beta libraries was done by quantitative 5'-RACE with molecular barcodes. TCRdb recomputed calls from the 5' RACE reads with MiXCR, one row per CDR3 protein. This sample has about 190,000 distinct CDR3 sequences, with 10% to 15% found just once. Regarding the study as a whole: The disease-linked clones had a CD8+ phenotype and low blood frequencies. Characteristic of ankylosing spondylitis blood, it appeared, was a TCR beta motif comprising roughly 8 highly homologous variants. Both synovial fluid and blood in reactive arthritis had previously been reported to carry some motif variants.

About this clonotype: Its antigen is not known.

V and J are TRBV30 and TRBJ2-3; a possible D gene is TRBD2 (5 bases). The TCR comes from a female donor with ankylosing spondylitis or in good health (not recorded which). The sequenced sample consisted of blood, either unsorted or a sorted T cell fraction (not recorded which). The CDR3 region has the DNA TGTGCACCGGGAAGGTGGGGTTACACAGATACGCAGTATTTT. Translating it yields CAPGRWGYTDTQYF.